The sequence of this TCR beta chain was determined in a study of blood T cells in healthy people across ages. The CDR3 runs to 12 residues. Germline CDR1 and CDR2: DFQATT and SNEGSKA (reference sequence). This clonotype appeared a few times. Antigen unknown. Study observations and caveats: Underestimates were what the diversity estimates from one million T cells were considered to be. With age, beta diversity per million T cells declined roughly linearly, significantly by 40. Relative to aged donors, long-lived donors carried more naive CD4+ cells and displayed higher diversity.

Primed by a sample-barcoded 5' primer and a J-beta primer mix, a second PCR proceeded for 7 to 11 cycles. TCRdb reprocessed the 5' RACE reads with MiXCR, giving one entry per CDR3 protein. The sample consists of around 670,000 distinct CDR3 sequences, approximately 30% of them appearing once. The clonotype originates from a woman of 80 years or more in good health. Sequencing was done on a sample of blood. The chain uses TRBV20-1 and TRBJ2-5; D unclear. The CDR3 is CRARTTQETQYF. The DNA of the CDR3 is TGCAGGGCCAGGACCACCCAAGAGACCCAGTACTTC.